Each of the 17 T cell receptor beta chains below was sequenced from the same sample in a study of T cell responses to AZD1222 COVID-19 vaccine. Only in-frame clones appear in the TCRdb table, and some are missing; sequencing was by immunoSEQ multiplex PCR. The table includes more than 100,000 clones, approximately 86% detected once. The sequencing used peripheral blood, collected on day 0 of AZD1222 vaccination. These receptors were collected from an adult in good health.

As to this clone: Its ends do not fully match the called genes, so a read error is possible. This chain links TRBV15 with TRBJ2-7, with TRBD2 matching over 8 bases. The CDR3 sequence is 16 residues long. Germline V CDR1 and CDR2: LNHNV, YYDKDF (reference sequence). The CDR3 loop reads CATSSLSGGSSYEQYF. In nucleotides, the CDR3 is TGTGCCACTAGCAGTTTGAGCGGGGGTTCCTCCTACGAGCAGTACTTC.

This chain links TRBV5-1 with TRBJ1-5; D is possibly TRBD1 (5 bases). Germline CDR1 reads SGHRS; CDR2 reads YFSETQ. Trimming shortened V by 5 bases and J by 2 bases, and 8 bases separated the two germline ends. The CDR3 sequence is 13 residues long. DNA of the CDR3: TGCGCCAGCAGGGGGGACGGCAATCAGCCCCAGCATTTT. Amino acid sequence: CASRGDGNQPQHF.

The chain recombines TRBV10-3 with TRBJ1-2; possible D gene TRBD1, 6 bases. The CDR3 is 13 amino acids. With 7 bases removed from V and 2 bases from J, the gap between germline ends came to 11 bases. In germline, CDR1 is ENHRY, CDR2 SYGVKD. In nucleotides, the CDR3 is TGTGCCATCACCGACACAGGGAACTATGGCTACACCTTC. This encodes CAITDTGNYGYTF.

This clone was observed a single time. This sequence joins TRBV4-2 and TRBJ1-1; D call uncertain. Germline lookup yields CDR1 LGHNA and CDR2 YNFKEQ. The CDR3 contains 12 residues. The V end lost 4 bases, the J end lost 1 base, and 4 bases lay between the germline ends. In DNA, the CDR3 is TGTGCCAGCAGCCTGGCGAACACTGAAGCTTTCTTT. This encodes CASSLANTEAFF.

The gene calls are TRBV7-3 and TRBJ2-7; D possibly corresponds to TRBD2 (6 bases). The ends were cut back, 3 bases at V and 3 bases at J, with 9 bases in the middle. From germline, CDR1 is SGHTA and CDR2 FQGTGA. This CDR3 is 13 amino acids long. CDR3 sequence reads: CASSFGRDYEQYF. CDR3 nucleotide sequence: TGTGCCAGCAGCTTCGGGCGGGACTACGAGCAGTACTTC.

The chain couples TRBV5-8 to TRBJ1-1; D not resolved. This CDR3 is 17 amino acids long. The V and J ends lost 0 bases and 3 bases respectively, with 18 bases between them. Germline CDR1 SGHTS, CDR2 YDEGEE. As DNA, the CDR3 is TGTGCCAGCAGCTTGGCCTTTGTATTCGGGGTTTACACTGAAGCTTTCTTT. Translated: CASSLAFVFGVYTEAFF.

J is TRBJ2-5 and V is TRBV5-6; weak D call: TRBD1 (6 bases). Trimming took 4 bases from V and 0 from J, leaving 16 bases between them. There are 16 residues in the CDR3. Germline CDR1 reads SGHDT; CDR2 reads YYEEEE. In DNA form, the CDR3 reads TGTGCCAGCAGCCGTGTCGGACAGCTGTACCAAGAGACCCAGTACTTC. This encodes CASSRVGQLYQETQYF.

The chain couples TRBV5-1 to TRBJ2-1, with a weak D call TRBD2 (6 bases). V was trimmed by 4 bases and J by 3 bases, leaving 14 bases between them. Germline CDR1 and CDR2: SGHRS and YFSETQ. This CDR3 is built from 15 residues. CDR3 DNA sequence: TGCGCCAGCAGCACCGGCGGGACTCTCTACAATGAGCAGTTCTTC. It yields the protein CASSTGGTLYNEQFF. The entire variable domain, with the rest obtained from reference TRBV5-1 and TRBJ2-1, is as follows: KAGVTQTPRYLIKTRGQQVTLSCSPISGHRSVSWYQQTPGQGLQFLFEYFSETQRNKGNFPGRFSGRQFSNSRSEMNVSTLELGDSALYLCASSTGGTLYNEQFFGPGTRLTVL.

The CDR3 region has the DNA TGTGCCAGCAGCGTAGACCAGGGAGCCTCCTACGAGCAGTACTTC. Residues: CASSVDQGASYEQYF. The J gene is TRBJ2-7, the V gene TRBV9; perhaps D is TRBD1 or TRBD2 (5 bases each). Germline V gene lookup returns CDR1 SGDLS and CDR2 YYNGEE. V lost 0 bases and J lost 0, with 10 bases in between. The CDR3 extends over 15 amino acids.

This chain joins TRBV5-4 and TRBJ1-6; D unresolved. CDR1 and CDR2 (germline): SGHNT, YYREEE (reference sequence). CDR3 length: 15 residues. Trimming removed 1 base from V and 3 bases from J, with 8 bases in between. The CDR3 DNA sequence: TGTGCCAGCAGCTTGTCATCAAACTATAATTCACCCCTCCACTTT. Translation gives CASSLSSNYNSPLHF. Supplemented by reference TRBV5-4 and TRBJ1-6, the full variable domain reads ETGVTQSPTHLIKTRGQQVTLRCSSQSGHNTVSWYQQALGQGPQFIFQYYREEENGRGNFPPRFSGLQFPNYSSELNVNALELDDSALYLCASSLSSNYNSPLHFGNGTRLTVT.

The chain employs TRBV7-9 and TRBJ2-3; D remains unclear. Per the germline V gene, CDR1 is SEHNR and CDR2 is FQNEAQ (reference sequence). The CDR3 consists of 15 residues. V shed 5 bases and J shed 4 bases, with 16 bases lying between them. CDR3 coding DNA: TGTGCCAGCAGCGATTCCTTGGGTAGTGCAGATACGCAGTATTTT. Translated: CASSDSLGSADTQYF.

V and J are TRBV11-2 and TRBJ2-3; unclear D gene. The CDR3 has 14 residues. CDR1 is SGHAT, CDR2 FQNNGV, per germline. Deletions cut 4 bases from V and 3 bases from J, with 11 bases between. The CDR3 loop reads CASSSKRPTDTQYF. Here the CDR3 DNA reads TGTGCCAGCAGCTCCAAGAGGCCTACAGATACGCAGTATTTT.

This chain uses TRBV5-1 with TRBJ1-5, with TRBD1 matching 7 bases. Looked up from germline, CDR1 is SGHRS and CDR2 is YFSETQ. V shed 4 bases, J shed 0 bases, and the junction held 4 bases outside the gene matches. This CDR3 has 15 residues. The CDR3, as DNA: TGCGCCAGCAGCCCGGGACAGACTAGCAATCAGCCCCAGCATTTT. It specifies CASSPGQTSNQPQHF. Together with reference TRBV5-1 and TRBJ1-5, the CDR3 gives the full variable domain: KAGVTQTPRYLIKTRGQQVTLSCSPISGHRSVSWYQQTPGQGLQFLFEYFSETQRNKGNFPGRFSGRQFSNSRSEMNVSTLELGDSALYLCASSPGQTSNQPQHFGDGTRLSIL.

The chain uses TRBV6-5 and TRBJ1-1; D may be TRBD1 (5 bases). Germline CDR1 is MNHEY and CDR2 is SVGAGI. V shed 3 bases and J shed 4 bases, with 15 bases lying between them. This CDR3 spans 15 amino acids. The CDR3 is CASSYMGRGGTEAFF. In nucleotides, the CDR3 is TGTGCCAGCAGTTATATGGGGCGGGGCGGCACTGAAGCTTTCTTT.

V gene TRBV4-2 combines with J gene TRBJ2-7, with 9 nucleotides matching TRBD2. Germline V lookup: CDR1 LGHNA, CDR2 YNFKEQ. CDR3 length: 15 residues. The V gene end was trimmed by 6 bases and the J gene end by 2 bases; junction bases not matched to a gene: 8. Here the CDR3 DNA reads TGTGCCAGCAGATCGGTGGCGGGGGGGCCCTACGAGCAGTACTTC. Protein sequence: CASRSVAGGPYEQYF.

The J gene is TRBJ1-2, the V gene TRBV5-1; weak D call: TRBD1 (5 bases). This CDR3 region has 15 residues. V gave up 4 bases and J gave up 8 bases, with 21 bases separating them. Looked up from germline, CDR1 is SGHRS and CDR2 is YFSETQ. The CDR3 sequence: CASSLRQGGLEGYTF. For the CDR3, the DNA is TGCGCCAGCAGCCTCCGGCAGGGAGGCTTAGAAGGCTACACCTTC. The full variable domain, with the rest looked up from reference TRBV5-1 and TRBJ1-2, is KAGVTQTPRYLIKTRGQQVTLSCSPISGHRSVSWYQQTPGQGLQFLFEYFSETQRNKGNFPGRFSGRQFSNSRSEMNVSTLELGDSALYLCASSLRQGGLEGYTFGSGTRLTVV.

The rearrangement uses TRBV7-8 and TRBJ1-1; D is possibly TRBD1 (5 bases). The CDR3 length is 15 residues. The V gene lost 5 bases and the J gene lost 1 base, with 14 bases spanning the gap. Per the germline V gene, CDR1 is SGHVS and CDR2 is FQNEAQ. The DNA of the CDR3 is TGTGCCAGCAGCCCCCGTGGGGGGGAGAACACTGAAGCTTTCTTT. Translating it yields CASSPRGGENTEAFF.